The rows below give T cell receptor beta chains drawn from one sample of a study of blood T cells in healthy people across ages. TCRdb ran MiXCR on the 5' RACE reads and lists one entry per CDR3 protein. The table has hundreds of thousands of distinct CDR3 sequences, roughly 53% seen once. Sequences were obtained from blood. The receptors originated from a man older than 75 in good health. CDR3s include the opening cysteine and the closing phenylalanine or tryptophan. A D gene is named only where the DNA matches it firmly. Clone size, where shown, is once, few, many, or a class for clones that have expanded.

V gene	J gene	clone size	D gene	CDR3 DNA	CDR3 protein
TRBV20-1	TRBJ2-7	.	TRBD2	TGCAGTGCTAGAGTTCCGGGACTAGCGGGAGGCGAGCAGTACTTC	CSARVPGLAGGEQYF
TRBV15	TRBJ2-1	.	.	TGTGCCACCAGCATGCGGAATTCCCTTAATGAGCAGTTCTTC	CATSMRNSLNEQFF
TRBV29-1	TRBJ1-1	.	.	TGCAGCTCCCGGACGGGGAACACTGAAGCTTTCTTT	CSSRTGNTEAFF
TRBV11-2	TRBJ1-5	.	TRBD1	TGTGCCAGCAGCAAGGACAGGGGCAATCAGCCCCAGCATTTT	CASSKDRGNQPQHF
TRBV24-1	TRBJ2-5	.	TRBD1	TGTGCCACCAGTGACCCGGGACAGGGCGTTGGGGAGACCCAGTACTTC	CATSDPGQGVGETQYF
TRBV5-8	TRBJ1-2	.	.	TGTGCCAGCAGCCTAAGGGGGGTTGACTATGGCTACACCTTC	CASSLRGVDYGYTF
TRBV5-1	TRBJ2-3	.	TRBD2	TGCGCCAGCAGCTCGGGACTAGCGGGAGATGCAGATACGCAGTATTTT	CASSSGLAGDADTQYF
TRBV2	TRBJ2-5	.	.	TGTGCCAGCAGTGGGACTCGGGAGACCCAGTACTTC	CASSGTRETQYF
TRBV7-9	TRBJ2-7	.	.	TGTGCCAGTGGAGGCGGCCTGAACGAGCAGTACTTC	CASGGGLNEQYF
TRBV6-5	TRBJ1-2	once	.	TGTGCCAGCAAACGGGGAGCGGGGGGCTACACCTTC	CASKRGAGGYTF
TRBV20-1	TRBJ2-3	.	TRBD2	TGCAGTGCTAGAGACAGCGGGAGGGCCTGGGATACGCAGTATTTT	CSARDSGRAWDTQYF
TRBV27	TRBJ1-5	.	.	TGTGCCAGCAGTTTTCAGGACAGACTCAATCAGCCCCAGCATTTT	CASSFQDRLNQPQHF
TRBV10-3	TRBJ1-2	.	.	TGTGCCATCACTGAGGCCGTGGCTGTAATCTATGGCTACACCTTC	CAITEAVAVIYGYTF
TRBV2	TRBJ2-7	.	.	TGTGCCAGCAGACCCGACAGAACTTCCCAGGAAGCGGAGCAGTACTTC	CASRPDRTSQEAEQYF
TRBV5-1	TRBJ1-2	.	.	TGCGCCAGCAGCGACTCAGGGTTCTATGGCTACACCTTC	CASSDSGFYGYTF
TRBV11-1	TRBJ2-6	few	.	TGTGCCAGCAGCTTTCGGGCCAGCTTAATCTCTGGGGCCAACGTCCTGACTTTC	CASSFRASLISGANVLTF
TRBV6-1	TRBJ1-6	few	TRBD1	TGTGCCAGCAGTCCGTTCTCATCAGGGGGCATCGTGAATTCACCCCTCCACTTT	CASSPFSSGGIVNSPLHF
TRBV6-2/TRBV6-3	TRBJ2-7	.	.	TGTGCCAGCACCAATACCGCGGGGACGCAGTACTTC	CASTNTAGTQYF
TRBV10-3	TRBJ2-7	.	.	TGTGCCAGCAGTTCCGCGGGACACTACGAGCAGTACTTC	CASSSAGHYEQYF
TRBV12-3/TRBV12-4	TRBJ2-1	few	TRBD1	TGTGCCAGCAGTCCCCCCGTGGACAGGGGGAAGGATGAGCAGTTCTTC	CASSPPVDRGKDEQFF
TRBV6-5	TRBJ1-2	.	TRBD1	TGTGCCAGCAGTTACGATTGGGCAGGGGGAACCTATGGCTACACCTTC	CASSYDWAGGTYGYTF
TRBV25-1	TRBJ1-6	.	.	TGTGCCAGCAGCCCCACGGGGAGTGCACCCCTCCACTTT	CASSPTGSAPLHF
TRBV27	TRBJ2-7	.	TRBD2	TGTGCCAGCAGTTTAACCTTTCGCGGGAGCTTTAAGTACGAGCAGTACTTC	CASSLTFRGSFKYEQYF
TRBV29-1	TRBJ2-1	.	TRBD2	TGCAGCGTTGAGGCGGGGAGCGGGAAGTACAATGAGCAGTTCTTC	CSVEAGSGKYNEQFF
TRBV29-1	TRBJ2-7	.	.	TGCAGCGTCGTACAGGGTCTCGAGCAGTACTTC	CSVVQGLEQYF
TRBV2	TRBJ2-6	few	.	TGTGCCCGCTCCTGGCCTGCCGGGGCCAACGTCCTGACTTTC	CARSWPAGANVLTF
TRBV10-3	TRBJ2-7	.	.	TGTGCCATCGGCAGACACTCCTACGAGCAGTACTTC	CAIGRHSYEQYF